These T cell receptor beta chains were read from a single sample in a study of cytomegalovirus exposure and HLA in healthy donors. Some clones are missing from TCRdb's copy, which holds only in-frame ones; the method was immunoSEQ multiplex PCR. The sample contains some 190,000 clones, about four fifths of which appear only once. The sequenced material came from PBMCs. Receptors were obtained from a female donor in good health and CMV-seronegative. The CDR3 runs from the conserved cysteine through the conserved F or W. The order of the fields is J gene, clone size, D gene, V gene, CDR3 DNA, CDR3 protein. The D gene is left open where the match is weak. Expanded clones are given a class, and other clones once, few, many or no size at all.

>TRBJ2-1|.|.|TRBV11-3
TGTGCCAGCAGCCAAGACGAGGGTAGGGATCTCAATGAGCAGTTCTTC
CASSQDEGRDLNEQFF
>TRBJ2-7|.|.|TRBV28
TGTACCAGCAGTTCCCTGGGGTCCACTAGGAACGAGCAGTACTTC
CTSSSLGSTRNEQYF
>TRBJ1-3|.|.|TRBV11-3
TGTGCCAGCAGCTTGAGATCTGGAAACACCATATATTTT
CASSLRSGNTIYF
>TRBJ1-1|.|TRBD1|TRBV13
TGTGCCAGCAGTCTCAAGACAGGGGTGAGCACTGAAGCTTTCTTT
CASSLKTGVSTEAFF
>TRBJ2-1|few|TRBD2|TRBV4-1
TGTGCCAGCAGCCAAGCGGGGGGATACAATGAGCAGTTCTTC
CASSQAGGYNEQFF
>TRBJ1-6|.|TRBD1|TRBV4-2
TGTGCCAGCAGCCAAGTTAGGGACAGCGGCACCTATAATTCACCCCTCCACTTT
CASSQVRDSGTYNSPLHF
>TRBJ1-1|.|.|TRBV2
TGTGCCAGCAGTCCACAGGGATTCCTGAACACTGAAGCTTTCTTT
CASSPQGFLNTEAFF
>TRBJ1-6|.|TRBD1|TRBV7-6
TGTGCCAGCAGCCAAAGGACAGGCTATAATTCACCCCTCCACTTT
CASSQRTGYNSPLHF
>TRBJ2-7|.|.|TRBV7-2
TGTGCCAGCAGCTTATATAACGAGCAGTACTTC
CASSLYNEQYF
>TRBJ2-3|.|.|TRBV27
TGTGCCTCCCAAATGGTACTCCGTAGCACAGATACGCAGTATTTT
CASQMVLRSTDTQYF
>TRBJ1-5|.|.|TRBV28
TGTGCCAGCAGGACAGTTAGCAATCAGCCCCAGCATTTT
CASRTVSNQPQHF
>TRBJ2-7|.|TRBD1|TRBV27
TGTGCCAGCGGAAAACAGGGGATCTCCTACGAGCAGTACTTC
CASGKQGISYEQYF
>TRBJ1-2|.|TRBD1|TRBV6-6
TGTGCCAGCAGGAAAGGGACAGGGGGCTTTTACACCTTC
CASRKGTGGFYTF
>TRBJ1-2|few|.|TRBV9
TGTGCCAGCAGCGTAGCTAACTTGAACTATGGCTACACCTTC
CASSVANLNYGYTF
>TRBJ2-3|once|.|TRBV1
TGCACCAGCAGCGCATACTGGGATACGCAGTATTTT
CTSSAYWDTQYF
>TRBJ2-7|.|.|TRBV11-2
TGTGCCAGCAGCTTAGGACCGGGCTCCTACGAGCAGTACTTC
CASSLGPGSYEQYF
>TRBJ2-7|.|.|TRBV6-6
TGTGCCAGCAGTTACCCCGGGAGCAGCTACGAGCAGTACTTC
CASSYPGSSYEQYF
>TRBJ1-3|few|.|TRBV4-2
TGTGCCAGCAGCCGGCTAATGGGGGGTTCTGGAAACACCATATATTTT
CASSRLMGGSGNTIYF
>TRBJ2-7|.|TRBD1|TRBV4-1
TGCGCCAGCAGCCCGGAGCCGGGACAGTCCTACGAGCAGTACTTC
CASSPEPGQSYEQYF
>TRBJ1-1|.|TRBD1|TRBV5-1
TGCGCCAGCAGCGACGGACAGGGGAACACTGAAGCTTTCTTT
CASSDGQGNTEAFF
>TRBJ2-5|.|.|TRBV2
TGTGCCAGCAGGTCGAGGGAAGAGACCCAGTACTTC
CASRSREETQYF
>TRBJ2-5|.|.|TRBV29-1
TGCAGCGTAGAGCAGGGCGGAGAGACCCAGTACTTC
CSVEQGGETQYF
>TRBJ1-2|.|.|TRBV27
TGTGCCAGCAGTTATCTGTGGGCGGGCGGCCGATATGGCTACACCTTC
CASSYLWAGGRYGYTF
>TRBJ1-5|.|.|TRBV19
TGTGCCTCTAAGGAACAGACAATTAGCAATCAGCCCCAGCATTTT
CASKEQTISNQPQHF
>TRBJ2-7|.|.|TRBV2
TGTGCCAGCAGTCTCGACAGCACCACCTACGAGCAGTACTTC
CASSLDSTTYEQYF
>TRBJ2-3|.|.|TRBV18
TGTGCCAGCTCACTCCTCACAGATACGCAGTATTTT
CASSLLTDTQYF
>TRBJ1-2|once|.|TRBV27
TGTGCCAGCAGTCGAACTGACAGGCCCGGATATCATGGCTACACCTTC
CASSRTDRPGYHGYTF
>TRBJ2-7|few|TRBD2|TRBV5-1
TGCGCCAGCAGCCCCATGGGTAGCGGGAGTTACGACGAGCAGTACTTC
CASSPMGSGSYDEQYF
>TRBJ2-1|.|TRBD2|TRBV28
TGTGCCAGCAGTCAGGAGCGGGATTGGTATTATGAGCAGTTCTTC
CASSQERDWYYEQFF
>TRBJ1-1|once|TRBD1|TRBV7-9
TGTGCCAGCAGCTTTTTACAGGGGGCAAGTACTGAAGCTTTCTTT
CASSFLQGASTEAFF
>TRBJ2-3|.|TRBD1|TRBV7-2
TGTGCCAGCAGCTTAGGAACCGGGACAGGGGAAGATACGCAGTATTTT
CASSLGTGTGEDTQYF
>TRBJ2-1|.|.|TRBV13
TGTGCCAGCAGCTTAGGGGGCAGCGGGCGATACAATGAGCAGTTCTTC
CASSLGGSGRYNEQFF
>TRBJ2-7|once|TRBD2|TRBV29-1
TGCAGCGTTGAAGCGACTAGCGGGGGAAGCTACGAGCAGTACTTC
CSVEATSGGSYEQYF
>TRBJ1-3|.|.|TRBV9
TGTGCCAGCAGCGACAGCTCTGGAAACACCATATATTTT
CASSDSSGNTIYF
>TRBJ2-7|.|.|TRBV29-1
TGCAGCGTTGGAGACAGGTCTGCCTACGAGCAGTACTTC
CSVGDRSAYEQYF
>TRBJ1-2|.|.|TRBV6-5
TGTGCCAGCAGTTACTTCCAGGGTGGCTACACCTTC
CASSYFQGGYTF
>TRBJ2-3|.|.|TRBV11-2
TGTGCCAGCAGCTTAGGGGCCTACACATCACCCACAGATACGCAGTATTTT
CASSLGAYTSPTDTQYF
>TRBJ2-7|.|TRBD2|TRBV10-3
TGTGCCATCAGTTCCGGGACTAGCGGCGTCTCCTACGAGCAGTACTTC
CAISSGTSGVSYEQYF
>TRBJ1-2|.|.|TRBV7-2
TGTGCCAGCAGCTTAGAGGCGCGAGGGGGAGTCTATGGCTACACCTTC
CASSLEARGGVYGYTF
>TRBJ2-7|.|TRBD1|TRBV9
TGTGCCAGCAGCCCCGGGACAGGGCGCCACGAGCAGTACTTC
CASSPGTGRHEQYF
>TRBJ2-6|.|TRBD1|TRBV5-5
TGTGCCAGCAGTCGCCGGGACAGGGGCTCTGGGGCCAACGTCCTGACTTTC
CASSRRDRGSGANVLTF
>TRBJ2-5|.|TRBD2|TRBV5-1
TGCGCCAGCAGCTTGGAGGTTAGCGGGAGCCAAGAGACCCAGTACTTC
CASSLEVSGSQETQYF
>TRBJ2-5|once|.|TRBV7-2
TGTGCCAGCAGCCAATCAGAGACCCAGTACTTC
CASSQSETQYF
>TRBJ2-3|.|.|TRBV7-9
TGTTCCAGCAGCCGTGGCCCCGGGACACAAGGGCACACAGATACGCAGTATTTT
CSSSRGPGTQGHTDTQYF
>TRBJ1-2|.|TRBD1|TRBV6-1
TGTGCCAGCAGTTTCCTCGCCCACAGGGGGAATGGCTACACCTTC
CASSFLAHRGNGYTF
>TRBJ2-2|.|.|TRBV6-5
TGTGCCAGCAGTCCCGTTTTCAGGGCCACCGGGGAGCTGTTTTTT
CASSPVFRATGELFF
>TRBJ2-3|.|TRBD2|TRBV5-1
TGCGCCAGCAGCTGGGACACTAGCGGTAGCACAGATACGCAGTATTTT
CASSWDTSGSTDTQYF